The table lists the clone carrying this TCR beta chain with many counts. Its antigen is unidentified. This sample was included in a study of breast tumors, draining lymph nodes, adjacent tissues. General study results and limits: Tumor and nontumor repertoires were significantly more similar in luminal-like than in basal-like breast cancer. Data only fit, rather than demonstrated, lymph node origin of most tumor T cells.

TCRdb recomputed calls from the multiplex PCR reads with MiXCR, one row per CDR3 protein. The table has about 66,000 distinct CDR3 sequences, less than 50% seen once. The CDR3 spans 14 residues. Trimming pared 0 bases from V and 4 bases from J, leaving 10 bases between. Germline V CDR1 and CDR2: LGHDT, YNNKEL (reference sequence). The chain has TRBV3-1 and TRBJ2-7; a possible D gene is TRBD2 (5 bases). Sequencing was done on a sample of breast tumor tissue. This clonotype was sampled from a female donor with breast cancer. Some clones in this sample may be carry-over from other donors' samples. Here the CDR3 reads CASSQEGSGYEQYF. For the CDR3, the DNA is TGTGCCAGCAGCCAAGAGGGGTCGGGGTACGAGCAGTACTTC.